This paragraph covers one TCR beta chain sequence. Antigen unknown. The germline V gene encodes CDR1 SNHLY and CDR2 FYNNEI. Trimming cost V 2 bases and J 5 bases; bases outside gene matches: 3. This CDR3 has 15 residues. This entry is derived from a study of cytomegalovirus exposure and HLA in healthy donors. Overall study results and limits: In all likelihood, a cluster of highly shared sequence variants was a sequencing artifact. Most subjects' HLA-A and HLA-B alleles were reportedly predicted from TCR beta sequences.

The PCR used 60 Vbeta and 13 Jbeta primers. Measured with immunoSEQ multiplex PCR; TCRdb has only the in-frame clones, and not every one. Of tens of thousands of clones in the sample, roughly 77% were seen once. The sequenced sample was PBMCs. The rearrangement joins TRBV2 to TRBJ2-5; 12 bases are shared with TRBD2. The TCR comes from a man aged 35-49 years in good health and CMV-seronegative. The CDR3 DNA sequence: TGTGCCAGCAGTGAACTAGCGGGGGGGCCCGAGACCCAGTACTTC. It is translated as CASSELAGGPETQYF.